This T cell receptor (beta chain) was obtained from a study of identical twins. Points from the study as a whole: Researchers reported excess low generation probability among twin-shared out-of-frame alpha sequences. It was out-of-frame TCR alpha sharing in monozygotic twins that models underestimated. The abundant beta clonotypes from cord blood had fewer insertions, and memory repertoires had none of this.

About this clonotype itself: Its specificity is unknown.

The CDR3 is 12 residues long. V gave up 1 base and J gave up 8 bases, with 8 bases separating them. Germline loops: CDR1 KGHSH, CDR2 LQKENI. Unique molecular identifiers were in the cDNA, with template-switch universal primer binding. TCRdb redid the calling of the 5' RACE reads with MiXCR, one entry per CDR3 protein. The sample holds approximately 530,000 distinct CDR3 sequences, 20% to 25% seen once. The same data also went into a second study, on yellow fever vaccine responses in identical twins.

The TCR was taken from a woman under 30 in good health. The chain is built from TRBV18 and TRBJ1-2; TRBD1 is a possible D gene (5 bases). Input material: CD4+ T cells sorted from blood. In nucleotides, the CDR3 is TGTGCCAGCTCACCACGAGGGGAGGGCTACACCTTC. Translation: CASSPRGEGYTF.